Listed below are T cell receptor beta chains from one sample, sequenced in a study of beta chain features in type 1 diabetes. Some clones are missing from TCRdb's copy, which holds only in-frame ones; the method was immunoSEQ multiplex PCR. The sample yields 150,000 to 200,000 clones, around 7.8% seen once. The sequencing sample was made of central memory CD4+ T cells from blood. These receptors all come from a woman between 40 and 55 years old with type 1 diabetes. Each CDR3 is given with its conserved first and last residue. Fields, in order: clone size, V gene, CDR3 protein. The size field is filled for only some rows; it gives once, few, many or a size class.

size: few
V: TRBV28
CDR3: CASSLPFNEQFF

size: .
V: TRBV28
CDR3: CASSSGQGSEGYTF

size: few
V: TRBV7-2
CDR3: CASSLGGHGANVLTF

size: .
V: TRBV19
CDR3: CASNHRGEAGELFF

size: few
V: TRBV11-2
CDR3: CASSFQMNTEAFF

size: few
V: TRBV7-3
CDR3: CASSPTSGPYYNEQFF

size: many
V: TRBV18
CDR3: CASSPGQGDEQFF

size: few
V: TRBV30
CDR3: CARSAGVTETQYF

size: few
V: TRBV7-6
CDR3: CASSLGRESNEKLFF

size: few
V: TRBV11-1
CDR3: CASSLNSGTPRETQYF

size: .
V: TRBV5-4
CDR3: CASNWEGAEADTQYF

size: .
V: TRBV7-8
CDR3: CASSLSGTSGYEQYF

size: many
V: TRBV14
CDR3: CASSQANLRDRGPNTEAFF

size: .
V: TRBV9
CDR3: CASSPPRGGVNTEAFF

size: few
V: TRBV5-1
CDR3: CASSSTDRLSSYEQYF

size: .
V: TRBV18
CDR3: CASSPNQVTETQYF

size: .
V: TRBV4-2
CDR3: CASSYGTGGINEQFF

size: .
V: TRBV6-6
CDR3: CASGADLDSPLHF

size: .
V: TRBV5-1
CDR3: CASSLGRLAETNNEQFF

size: .
V: TRBV5-5
CDR3: CASSLEGLANYEQYF

size: .
V: TRBV7-2
CDR3: CASVQTGGLSGELFF

size: few
V: TRBV28
CDR3: CASSLHAGGNEKLFF

size: .
V: TRBV29-1
CDR3: CSVVGGAGWETQYF

size: .
V: TRBV4-3
CDR3: CASSHPDLSSYEQYF

size: few
V: TRBV7-3
CDR3: CASSTGERELPDKNIQYF

size: .
V: TRBV5-1
CDR3: CASSSYTRGNSPLHF

size: .
V: TRBV28
CDR3: CASSYSYQPQHF

size: few
V: TRBV7-9
CDR3: CASSFDRDYEQYF

size: few
V: TRBV15
CDR3: CATSREGREGQETQYF

size: few
V: TRBV18
CDR3: CASSRDTLRTQYF

size: many
V: TRBV27
CDR3: CASSLRLARDTQYF

size: .
V: TRBV29-1
CDR3: CSGTVNTGELFF

size: few
V: TRBV19
CDR3: CASSILSGQGFSNQPQHF

size: many
V: TRBV20-1
CDR3: CSGVGGRIQYF

size: few
V: TRBV9
CDR3: CASSGTSASYEQYF

size: few
V: TRBV10-3
CDR3: CAISDPQAGGPSTDTQYF

size: .
V: TRBV5-8
CDR3: CASKVTGDLQETQYF